These T cell receptor beta chains were read from a single sample in a study of control samples from healthy donors and cancer patients. Assay: immunoSEQ multiplex PCR; the TCRdb copy retains only in-frame clones and omits some. The sample has about 55,000 clones, approximately 95% seen once. Sample: blood. Every receptor here comes from a woman aged 18-29 years in good health. The CDR3 runs from the conserved cysteine through the conserved F or W. The order of the fields is clone size, J gene, V gene, D gene, CDR3 DNA, CDR3 protein. A D gene is named only where the DNA matches it firmly. Where a row states a size, it is once, few, many or the class of an expanded clone; other rows omit it.

>-|TRBJ1-4|TRBV6-2/TRBV6-3|TRBD1
TGTGCCAGCAGTCCCTCGACAGGGGGCTATGAAAAACTGTTTTTT
CASSPSTGGYEKLFF
>-|TRBJ1-2|TRBV28|TRBD1
TGTGCCAGCAGTATACGGACAGGCGGCTACACCTTC
CASSIRTGGYTF
>-|TRBJ1-5|TRBV4-1|-
TGCGCCAGCAGCCAAGGCTCCGGGACGGCCCAGCCCCAGCATTTT
CASSQGSGTAQPQHF
>once|TRBJ1-1|TRBV27|-
TGTGCCAGCAGTTTATCAGCGAACACTGAAGCTTTCTTT
CASSLSANTEAFF
>-|TRBJ1-5|TRBV6-5|-
TGTGCCAGCAATTTGGGACCCGGTCAGCCCCAGCATTTT
CASNLGPGQPQHF
>-|TRBJ2-7|TRBV6-5|-
TGTGCCAGCAGTTACTCGAGGGGGGGGGAGCAGTACTTC
CASSYSRGGEQYF
>-|TRBJ2-2|TRBV28|TRBD2
TGTGCCAGCAGTTTATGGTCACTAGCGGGGGGGCCCGGGGAGCTGTTTTTT
CASSLWSLAGGPGELFF
>-|TRBJ2-3|TRBV2|-
TGTGCCAGCAGTGCGTTTCGGGGGGCTAGCACAGATACGCAGTATTTT
CASSAFRGASTDTQYF
>-|TRBJ1-5|TRBV10-3|-
TGTGCCAGCGGGGGAGGGAGGGATCAGCCCCAGCATTTT
CASGGGRDQPQHF
>once|TRBJ1-6|TRBV4-2|-
TGTGCCAGCAGCCAAGAATTGGAGAATTCACCCCTCCACTTT
CASSQELENSPLHF
>-|TRBJ2-7|TRBV7-3|TRBD2
TGTGCCAGCAGCCCCCTAGCGGGGTCCTACGAGCAGTACTTC
CASSPLAGSYEQYF
>-|TRBJ2-3|TRBV5-6|TRBD2
TGTGCCAGCAGCTCTTGGGGGGGGGCAGATACGCAGTATTTT
CASSSWGGADTQYF
>-|TRBJ2-7|TRBV12-5|TRBD1
TGTGCTAGTGGTTTGGTTCCCTCGGGACAGGGGGCGATTCGGCTCTCCTACGAGCAGTACTTC
CASGLVPSGQGAIRLSYEQYF
>-|TRBJ2-5|TRBV6-1|-
TGTGCCAGCAGTGATTGGGGGGAAGAGACCCAGTACTTC
CASSDWGEETQYF
>-|TRBJ2-7|TRBV19|TRBD2
TGTGCCAGTAGTATGGCTAGCGGGGGGCCATTGGCGTGGGAGCAGTACTTC
CASSMASGGPLAWEQYF
>once|TRBJ2-7|TRBV7-2|TRBD2
TGTGCCAGCGGGACGACTAGCGGGAGCTCCTACGAGCAGTACTTC
CASGTTSGSSYEQYF
>-|TRBJ1-6|TRBV11-2|-
TGTGCCAGCAGCTTACTGGGGGAACGTTCACCCCTCCACTTT
CASSLLGERSPLHF
>-|TRBJ1-1|TRBV12-3/TRBV12-4|TRBD1
TGTGCCAGCACAATCCATGCAGGGGGTGAAGCTTTCTTT
CASTIHAGGEAFF
>-|TRBJ1-5|TRBV5-4|-
TGTGCCAGCAGCTTGGGTGGACTCCGAGGACAGCCCCAGCATTTT
CASSLGGLRGQPQHF
>-|TRBJ2-2|TRBV5-1|-
TGCGCCAGCAACCAAGGGGGGGCGGCCGGGGAGCTGTTTTTT
CASNQGGAAGELFF
>-|TRBJ1-5|TRBV23-1|TRBD1
TGCGCCAGCAGCCTCGGGACAGAGAAAAATCAGCCCCAGCATTTT
CASSLGTEKNQPQHF
>-|TRBJ1-2|TRBV15|TRBD1
TGTGCCACCAGAATCGGCAGGGGGTCTAACTATGGCTACACCTTC
CATRIGRGSNYGYTF
>-|TRBJ2-3|TRBV6-2/TRBV6-3|-
TGTGCCAGCAGTTACTCAGGACGACCAGATACGCAGTATTTT
CASSYSGRPDTQYF
>-|TRBJ1-1|TRBV5-6|-
TGTGCCAGCAGCTTGGGACCGAACACTGAAGCTTTCTTT
CASSLGPNTEAFF
>once|TRBJ1-5|TRBV10-3|TRBD1
TGTGCCATCAGTCGACAGGGTATGGGCAATCAGCCCCAGCATTTT
CAISRQGMGNQPQHF
>-|TRBJ2-5|TRBV7-3|-
TGTGCCAGCAGCCGCGGGGCCACAGAGACCCAGTACTTC
CASSRGATETQYF
>-|TRBJ2-1|TRBV5-1|TRBD1
TGCGCCAGCAGCATCGGACAGGGTTGGAATGAGCAGTTCTTC
CASSIGQGWNEQFF
>-|TRBJ2-1|TRBV29-1|-
TGCAGCGTAAGGGGGACCTCCTACAATGAGCAGTTCTTC
CSVRGTSYNEQFF
>-|TRBJ2-6|TRBV9|-
TGTGCCAGCAGCGATAGGGGGGCTGGGGCCAACGTCCTGACTTTC
CASSDRGAGANVLTF
>-|TRBJ2-3|TRBV19|TRBD2
TGTGCCAGTACCTTAGCGGGGACTAGCACAGATACGCAGTATTTT
CASTLAGTSTDTQYF
>-|TRBJ2-7|TRBV7-2|TRBD2
TGTGCCAGCAGCCCCGGGGGGACTAGCGGGGGCCGTTGGCAGTACTTC
CASSPGGTSGGRWQYF
>-|TRBJ2-7|TRBV30|-
TGTGCCTGGCTTCCCCTCACAGGGACTACCTTATACGAGCAGTACTTC
CAWLPLTGTTLYEQYF
>-|TRBJ2-2|TRBV19|TRBD2
TGTGCCAGTACCCCATGGGGGGGAACCGGGGAGCTGTTTTTT
CASTPWGGTGELFF
>-|TRBJ2-3|TRBV7-9|-
TGTGCCAGCAGTTACCAGGGGGACTCCAATACGCAGTATTTT
CASSYQGDSNTQYF